This TCR beta chain was obtained from a study of blood T cell repertoires in COVID-19. Study context: Donors in the United States, Italy and Spain gave samples during acute or convalescent COVID-19. T cells, B-cell-depleted T cells, or PBMCs supplied cDNA or gDNA.

Trimming stripped 6 bases from V and 4 bases from J, with 13 bases between. Germline CDR1 reads MNHEY; CDR2 reads SMNVEV (reference sequence). The CDR3 runs 14 residues. How the authors handled the data: Amplification of reference gene primers was used by the study to estimate nucleated cell counts. The method was immunoSEQ multiplex PCR; TCRdb's version includes in-frame clones alone and lacks a portion of them. The D gene and trimming were derived from the DNA, and the V and J assignments and clone size from that table. The data show about 360,000 clones, with more than 85% seen just once and around 2.9% held by the top ten.

The sequence was obtained from a human donor in a cohort sampled during active COVID-19. V gene TRBV27 combines with J gene TRBJ1-5; D unclear. The sample taken for sequencing was peripheral blood. DNA for the CDR3: TGTGCCAGCAGCCCCGCCGGAGGTAATCAGCCCCAGCATTTT. Translating gives CASSPAGGNQPQHF.